The next 32 T cell receptor beta chains were all read from a single sample in a study of T cells in Graves' hyperthyroidism and ophthalmopathy. The source material, RNA transcripts, was used to amplify TCR beta CDR3 regions. HTBI primers were employed in a first-round RT-PCR of the TCR CDR3. Each CDR3 protein gets one entry after TCRdb re-called the multiplex PCR reads with MiXCR. The sample includes hundreds of thousands of distinct CDR3 sequences, 38% of them seen just once. Sequenced material: blood. The receptors were gathered from a man younger than 30 with Graves' hyperthyroidism.

Only a few counts were recorded for this clonotype. This sequence joins TRBV3-1 and TRBJ2-5, with TRBD2 matching over 9 bases. The CDR3 spans 15 residues. CDR1 is LGHDT, CDR2 YNNKEL, per germline (reference sequence). The trim removed 4 bases at V and 5 bases at J, leaving 8 bases unmatched. CDR3 amino acids: CASSPTSGEGETQYF. CDR3 nucleotides: TGTGCCAGCAGCCCGACTAGCGGAGAGGGGGAGACCCAGTACTTC.

This clonotype was detected ten times or more. This chain uses TRBV5-6 with TRBJ1-6; TRBD1 agrees at 7 bases. Germline values: CDR1 SGHDT, CDR2 YYEEEE. Trimming took 0 bases from V and 8 from J; bases not matched to a gene: 5. The CDR3 consists of 15 residues. The CDR3 protein is CASSLGQGIDSPLHF. The CDR3 DNA reads TGTGCCAGCAGCTTGGGACAGGGTATTGATTCACCCCTCCACTTT.

The chain is built from TRBV6-2 or TRBV6-3 and TRBJ1-1, with D maybe TRBD1 (5 bases). The CDR3 is 14 residues long. The germline gives CDR1 MNHEY, CDR2 SVGEGT. The V end was cut by 5 bases, the J end by 4 bases, with 14 bases between. The CDR3 DNA sequence: TGTGCCAGCAGTGAATACCGGGGGAGCACTGAAGCTTTCTTT. It specifies CASSEYRGSTEAFF.

The chain couples TRBV6-1 to TRBJ2-7; 9 bases match TRBD1. The CDR3 runs to 14 residues. In germline, CDR1 is MNHNS, CDR2 SASEGT. Trimming cost V 8 bases and J 7 bases; bases outside gene matches: 12. Here the CDR3 reads CASCPGTGKQEQYF. CDR3 sequence (DNA): TGTGCCAGCTGTCCCGGGACAGGGAAACAAGAGCAGTACTTC.

J is TRBJ2-2 and V is TRBV27; TRBD2 matches 9 bases. Unmatched junction bases numbered 8, after V lost 6 bases and J lost 3 bases. The CDR3 is 16 amino acids. Per germline, CDR1 MNHEY and CDR2 SMNVEV (reference sequence). The CDR3 loop reads CASRNRLAEYTGELFF. In DNA form, the CDR3 reads TGTGCCAGCAGAAACAGACTAGCGGAGTACACCGGGGAGCTGTTTTTT.

This clonotype was counted many times. J is TRBJ2-6 and V is TRBV2, with 10 nucleotides matching TRBD1. V shed 9 bases and J 2 bases; nucleotides not matched to a gene: 7. CDR1 and CDR2 (germline): SNHLY, FYNNEI. The CDR3 consists of 16 residues. CDR3 in DNA: TGTGCCAGGATCCGGGACAGGGGTCCTGGGGCCAACGTCCTGACTTTC. Translating gives CARIRDRGPGANVLTF.

This clonotype was observed many times. The J gene is TRBJ1-6, the V gene TRBV5-8, with D uncertain. V lost 0 bases and J 8 bases, leaving 12 bases between the germline ends. The CDR3 has 15 amino acids. Germline-derived CDR1 and CDR2 are SGHTS and YDEGEE. The CDR3 sequence is CASSLVTSGDSPLHF. The DNA for the CDR3 is TGTGCCAGCAGCTTGGTGACGAGCGGGGATTCACCCCTCCACTTT. Full variable domain (remainder filled in from reference TRBV5-8 and TRBJ1-6): EAGVTQSPTHLIKTRGQQATLRCSPISGHTSVYWYQQALGLGLQFLLWYDEGEERNRGNFPPRFSGRQFPNYSSELNVNALELEDSALYLCASSLVTSGDSPLHFGNGTRLTVT.

This clonotype was seen ten or more times. Here the CDR3 reads CASQKTVTSYEQYF. DNA of the CDR3: TGTGCCAGCCAAAAGACAGTCACGTCCTACGAGCAGTACTTC. The chain has TRBV2 and TRBJ2-7, with D tentatively TRBD1 (5 bases). Between the trimmed V and J ends, which lost 8 bases and 1 base, there was a span of 15 bases. The length of the CDR3 is 14 residues. Germline V gene data show CDR1 as SNHLY and CDR2 as FYNNEI.

Concerning this clonotype itself: Without the conserved terminal phenylalanine or tryptophan, this CDR3 likely stems from a read error. This chain connects TRBV4-1 to TRBJ2-7, with D possibly TRBD1 on 5 matching bases. CDR1 MGHRA and CDR2 YSYEKL come from the germline V gene. With 0 bases removed from V and 5 bases from J, the gap between germline ends came to 11 bases. The CDR3 length is 14 residues. CDR3 coding DNA: TGCGCCAGCAGCCAAGATATGACAGTTAACGAGCAGTACCTC. The encoded protein is CASSQDMTVNEQYL.

This chain uses TRBV11-3 with TRBJ2-7, with D possibly TRBD1 on 5 matching bases. The germline gives CDR1 SGHNT, CDR2 YENEEA. V lost 1 base and J 3 bases, leaving 13 bases between the germline ends. This CDR3 spans 15 amino acids. CDR3 region: CASSLAAGPSYEQYF. The CDR3 DNA sequence: TGTGCCAGCAGCTTAGCGGCAGGGCCCAGCTACGAGCAGTACTTC. The full variable domain, in which reference TRBV11-3 and TRBJ2-7 provide the parts outside the CDR3, is EAGVVQSPRYKIIEKKQPVAFWCNPISGHNTLYWYLQNLGQGPELLIRYENEEAVDDSQLPKDRFSAERLKGVDSTLKIQPAELGDSAVYLCASSLAAGPSYEQYFGPGTRLTVT.

Details on this clonotype: The junction and the germline gene differ at one end; a read error may be behind it. V is TRBV10-3 and J is TRBJ1-5; D is possibly TRBD1 (5 bases). Germline CDR1 reads ENHRY; CDR2 reads SYGVKD. This CDR3 contains 14 residues. CDR3 coding DNA: TGTGCCAGCAGTGATCATGGGGCGGGTCAGCCCCAGCATTTT. This codes for CASSDHGAGQPQHF.

This rearrangement joins TRBV6-1 to TRBJ1-5; D unclear. The CDR3 extends over 16 amino acids. Germline CDR1 MNHNS, CDR2 SASEGT. Trimming removed 6 bases at V and 0 bases at J, with 15 bases between. The CDR3 reads CASSRTPRDSNQPQHF. The CDR3 DNA is TGTGCCAGCAGCCGAACGCCTCGGGATAGCAATCAGCCCCAGCATTTT.

The table lists this clonotype with a few counts. This chain joins TRBV2 and TRBJ1-4, with 7 positions matching TRBD1. Per germline, CDR1 SNHLY and CDR2 FYNNEI. CDR3 length: 12 amino acids. Trimming at V came to 6 bases and at J to 12 bases, leaving 7 bases not matched to a gene. In nucleotides, the CDR3 is TGTGCCAGCAGGAAGGACAGGACCGAACTGTTTTTT. It yields the protein CASRKDRTELFF.

Points on this clonotype: A much larger clone lies one base from this, so it may be a read error. The chain carries TRBV7-8 and TRBJ1-2; D is uncertain. The CDR3 runs to 14 residues. Germline assignment: CDR1 SGHVS and CDR2 FQNEAQ. The DNA of the CDR3 is TGTGCCAGCAGCTTATTTCTGGTCAACTATGGCTGCACCTTC. As protein: CASSLFLVNYGCTF.

The chain joins TRBV10-3 to TRBJ1-1; 7 positions agree with TRBD1. Germline lookup yields CDR1 ENHRY and CDR2 SYGVKD. The CDR3 is made up of 14 amino acids. CDR3 sequence (DNA): TGTGCTAGTGGTTTAACAGGGGATCGGACTGAAGCTTTCTTT. Translating gives CASGLTGDRTEAFF.

The rearrangement uses TRBV20-1 and TRBJ2-2; 11 nucleotides align to TRBD2. Germline CDR1 reads DFQATT; CDR2 reads SNEGSKA (reference sequence). The J segment lost 7 bases and the V segment lost 3 bases, leaving 7 bases of the junction unmatched. CDR3 length equals 15 residues. This CDR3 reads CSASKLAGAGGELFF. The DNA of the CDR3 is TGCAGTGCTAGTAAACTAGCGGGGGCCGGCGGGGAGCTGTTTTTT.

This clonotype appeared a few times. The chain joins TRBV12-3 or TRBV12-4 to TRBJ1-2, with 11 bases lining up with TRBD1. Trimming took 5 bases from V and 7 from J; bases not matched to a gene: 9. CDR3 length: 15 residues. This CDR3 reads CASSPRTGGAIGYTF. DNA of the CDR3: TGTGCCAGCAGTCCTCGGACAGGGGGCGCGATTGGCTACACCTTC.

V and J are TRBV29-1 and TRBJ2-6, with 8 bases lining up with TRBD1. This CDR3 contains 16 residues. V was pared by 0 bases and J by 2 bases, with 3 bases of the junction left unmatched. Germline CDR1 is SQVTM and CDR2 is ANQGSEA. The CDR3 sequence: CSVEDVGQAGANVLTF. Here the CDR3 DNA reads TGCAGCGTTGAAGACGTGGGACAGGCTGGGGCCAACGTCCTGACTTTC.

The chain uses TRBV14 and TRBJ2-7; D is perhaps TRBD1 or TRBD2 (5 bases each). Per the germline V gene, CDR1 is SGHDN and CDR2 is FVKESK. There are 15 residues in the CDR3. V dropped 0 bases and J dropped 4 bases, with 13 bases sitting between them. The CDR3 loop reads CASSQDYGTGYEQYF. As DNA, the CDR3 is TGTGCCAGCAGCCAAGATTACGGGACGGGATACGAGCAGTACTTC.

V usage is TRBV2 and J usage is TRBJ2-2; 11 nucleotides align to TRBD2. After removal of 8 bases from V and 2 bases from J, the junction contained 10 bases not matched to a gene. The V gene's germline CDR1 is SNHLY and CDR2 FYNNEI. The CDR3 sequence is 17 residues long. This CDR3 is CASGGSRLAGNTGELFF. The CDR3 DNA sequence: TGTGCCAGCGGAGGTTCGAGACTAGCGGGAAACACCGGGGAGCTGTTTTTT.

In this sample, this clonotype turned up a few times. CDR3 DNA: TGTGCCAGCAGTTTAGGGGCGTCGAGCAATCAGCCCCAGCATTTT. Its protein is CASSLGASSNQPQHF. V and J are TRBV12-3 or TRBV12-4 and TRBJ1-5; D is uncertain. The CDR3 runs to 15 residues. The V end was cut by 1 base, the J end by 1 base, with 8 bases between.

This clonotype was found many times. This sequence joins TRBV7-9 and TRBJ2-7, with no clear D. CDR3 size: 12 residues. Per germline, CDR1 SEHNR and CDR2 FQNEAQ (reference sequence). Trimming pared 4 bases from V and 5 bases from J, leaving 9 bases between. CDR3 region: CASSSTQDEQYF. The CDR3, as DNA: TGTGCCAGCAGCTCGACCCAAGACGAGCAGTACTTC.

V gene TRBV15 combines with J gene TRBJ2-2; unclear D gene. The germline V and J ends were trimmed by 3 bases and 4 bases, with 9 bases remaining between them. This CDR3 is 14 amino acids long. Per germline, CDR1 LNHNV and CDR2 YYDKDF (reference sequence). Written as DNA, the CDR3 is TGTGCCACCAGCAGTGAAGAGGCCACCGGGGAGCTGTTTTTT. Its protein is CATSSEEATGELFF.

This clonotype has a count of ten or more. The chain has TRBV7-2 and TRBJ1-3, with a weak D call TRBD1 (6 bases). This CDR3 spans 17 amino acids. The ends were cut back, 0 bases at V and 8 bases at J, with 20 bases in the middle. CDR1 and CDR2 (germline): SGHTA, FQGNSA. Here the CDR3 DNA reads TGTGCCAGCAGCTTAGCAAGGAGGGGGAGTCGGTTGGACACCATATATTTT. Amino acid sequence: CASSLARRGSRLDTIYF.

This clonotype has a handful of counts. V is TRBV6-5 and J is TRBJ1-1; no firm D call. The germline CDR1 and CDR2 sequences are MNHEY and SVGAGI. Deletions cut 6 bases from V and 4 bases from J, with 9 bases between. This CDR3 region has 12 residues. The CDR3 nucleotides read TGTGCCAGCAGCAACCTCGGCACTGAAGCTTTCTTT. Its protein is CASSNLGTEAFF.

Of note for this clonotype: A much more abundant neighbour one base away suggests this may be a read error. The V and J genes are TRBV5-1 and TRBJ1-1; TRBD1 might be the D (5 bases). Trimming shortened V by 4 bases and J by 8 bases, and 9 bases separated the two germline ends. There are 11 residues in the CDR3. From germline, CDR1 is SGHRS and CDR2 YFSETQ. CDR3 nucleotide sequence: TGCGCCAGCAGCAAGGCAGGGGAAGCTTTCTTT. Its translation is CASSKAGEAFF.

Regarding this clonotype: A much larger clone differs by one base, so this may be a read error. The chain is built from TRBV2 and TRBJ2-5, with 8 bases identical to TRBD1. The CDR3 has 15 amino acids. Germline V CDR1 and CDR2: SNHLY, FYNNEI. Here the CDR3 reads CASSASGQGGGTRYF. In DNA form, the CDR3 reads TGTGCCAGCAGTGCTTCTGGACAGGGTGGCGGGACCCGGTACTTC.

This clonotype has ten or more counts. The rearrangement joins TRBV20-1 to TRBJ2-7; perhaps TRBD2 as D (6 bases). Trimming cost V 3 bases and J 3 bases, with 15 bases left between them. This CDR3 region has 14 residues. Germline V CDR1 and CDR2: DFQATT, SNEGSKA (reference sequence). The CDR3, as DNA: TGCAGTGCTAGCGGGAGTGGGACGGTCTACGAGCAGTACTTC. Translated, it gives CSASGSGTVYEQYF.

The chain recombines TRBV5-1 with TRBJ2-7; possibly TRBD2 for D (5 bases). The V end was cut by 1 base, the J end by 6 bases, with 17 bases between. The CDR3 runs 15 residues. Germline CDR1 reads SGHRS; CDR2 reads YFSETQ. The CDR3 spells CASSLSVAGTSEQYF. Here the CDR3 DNA reads TGCGCCAGCAGCTTGTCCGTCGCGGGCACCTCCGAGCAGTACTTC.

CDR3 in amino acids: CASATDRDRENGYTF. DNA for the CDR3: TGTGCTAGTGCCACAGACCGGGACAGGGAGAATGGCTACACCTTC. This chain links TRBV12-5 with TRBJ1-2, with TRBD1 matching 9 bases. Germline V gene data show CDR1 as LGHNT and CDR2 as FRNRAP. With V trimmed by 7 bases and J by 6 bases, 12 bases remained unmatched. This CDR3 region has 15 residues. Complete variable domain (other parts from reference TRBV12-5 and TRBJ1-2): DARVTQTPRHKVTEMGQEVTMRCQPILGHNTVFWYRQTMMQGLELLAYFRNRAPLDDSGMPKDRFSAEMPDATLATLKIQPSEPRDSAVYFCASATDRDRENGYTFGSGTRLTVV.

The chain combines TRBV14 with TRBJ2-7; possibly TRBD1 for D (6 bases). The ends were cut back, 4 bases at V and 7 bases at J, with 17 bases in the middle. From germline, CDR1 is SGHDN and CDR2 FVKESK. This CDR3 spans 14 amino acids. The CDR3 reads CASSLSTLQGEQYF. The CDR3, as DNA: TGTGCCAGCAGCCTCTCGACTCTTCAGGGGGAGCAGTACTTC.

The chain joins TRBV7-9 to TRBJ2-7; a weak D match, TRBD2 (6 bases). From germline, CDR1 is SEHNR and CDR2 FQNEAQ (reference sequence). The CDR3 sequence is 13 residues long. Trimming took 4 bases from V and 5 from J, leaving 12 bases between them. The chain's CDR3 is CASSSSSGDEQYF. Here the CDR3 DNA reads TGTGCCAGCAGCTCGTCCTCGGGGGACGAGCAGTACTTC.